This T cell receptor (beta chain) stems from a study of beta chain features in type 1 diabetes. Points from the study as a whole: Type 1 diabetes patients showed a moderate but significant shortening of TCRB CDR3s in all four CD4+ subsets. Insertion counts at VDJ junctions were lower in type 1 diabetes patients, who also showed more deletions there.

TCRB transcripts that were expressed got sequenced, as all of the isolated RNA had been reverse transcribed. Produced via immunoSEQ multiplex PCR; TCRdb's table is partial and in-frame only. Here the sample spans about 190,000 clones, 7.8% being singletons. The length of the CDR3 is 15 residues. CDR1 and CDR2 from the germline V gene are MNHNS and SASEGT. Trimming took 8 bases from V and 1 from J, leaving 15 bases between them. This clone was observed a few times. The antigen is undetermined. Each sorted fraction was over 95% pure. The TCR originated in a woman aged 40 to 49 with type 1 diabetes. Sequences were obtained from central memory CD4+ T cells from blood. The chain uses TRBV6-1 and TRBJ1-5; possible D gene TRBD1, 6 bases. The CDR3: CASRTGSVSNQPQHF. The DNA of the CDR3 is TGTGCCAGCCGAACAGGGTCGGTGAGCAATCAGCCCCAGCATTTT.